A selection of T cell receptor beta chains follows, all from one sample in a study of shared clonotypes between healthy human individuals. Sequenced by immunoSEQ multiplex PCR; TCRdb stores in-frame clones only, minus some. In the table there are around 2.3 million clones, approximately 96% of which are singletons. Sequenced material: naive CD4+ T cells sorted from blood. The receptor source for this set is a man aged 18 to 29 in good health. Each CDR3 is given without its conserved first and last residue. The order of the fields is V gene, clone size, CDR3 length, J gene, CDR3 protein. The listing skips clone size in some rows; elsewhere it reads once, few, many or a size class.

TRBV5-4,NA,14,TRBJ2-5,ASSLGTGLSQETQY
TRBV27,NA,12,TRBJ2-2,ASSLLRPTGELF
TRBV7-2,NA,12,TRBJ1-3,ASSFLGSGNTIY
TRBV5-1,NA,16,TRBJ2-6,ASSGGTSGVSGANVLT
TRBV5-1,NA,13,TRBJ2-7,ASSLGGTSLHEQY
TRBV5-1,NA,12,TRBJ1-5,ASSLGGQAQPQH
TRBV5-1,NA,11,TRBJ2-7,ASSWGLAGEQY
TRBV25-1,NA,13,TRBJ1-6,ASSDLDRDNSPLH
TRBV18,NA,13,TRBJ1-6,ASSSLGTGDSPLH
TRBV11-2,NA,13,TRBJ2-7,ASSLEGLRTYEQY
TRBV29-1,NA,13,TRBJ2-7,SEGYRDRGIDEQY
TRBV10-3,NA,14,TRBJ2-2,AISGQGEESTGELF
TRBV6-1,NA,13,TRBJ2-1,ASSDLGQPPNEQF
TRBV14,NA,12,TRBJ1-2,ASSQDMAGYGYT
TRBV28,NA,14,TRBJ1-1,ASSFLAWGRDTEAF
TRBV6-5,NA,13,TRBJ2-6,ASSRQSSGANVLT
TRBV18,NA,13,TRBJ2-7,ASSPEALAVYEQY
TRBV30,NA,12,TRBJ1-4,AWSLGGTNEKLF
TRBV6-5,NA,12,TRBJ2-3,ASSPYVGADTQY
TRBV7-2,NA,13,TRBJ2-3,ASSRGRGGTDTQY
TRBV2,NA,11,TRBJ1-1,ASYEAGLTEAF
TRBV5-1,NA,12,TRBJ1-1,ASTPGGEGTEAF
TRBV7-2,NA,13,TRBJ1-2,ASSLGDGSFYGYT
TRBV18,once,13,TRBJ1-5,ASSPESGGLQPQH
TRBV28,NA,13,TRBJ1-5,ASSTLGGLVQPQH
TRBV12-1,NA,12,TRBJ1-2,ASSRRDSNYGYT
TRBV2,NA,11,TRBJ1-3,ASTGATGNTIY
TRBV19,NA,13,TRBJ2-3,ASSISDRGRDTQY
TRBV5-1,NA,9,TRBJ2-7,ASSLANEQY
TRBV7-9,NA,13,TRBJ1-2,ASSSLGTENYGYT
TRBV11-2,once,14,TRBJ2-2,ASSQEWGANTGELF